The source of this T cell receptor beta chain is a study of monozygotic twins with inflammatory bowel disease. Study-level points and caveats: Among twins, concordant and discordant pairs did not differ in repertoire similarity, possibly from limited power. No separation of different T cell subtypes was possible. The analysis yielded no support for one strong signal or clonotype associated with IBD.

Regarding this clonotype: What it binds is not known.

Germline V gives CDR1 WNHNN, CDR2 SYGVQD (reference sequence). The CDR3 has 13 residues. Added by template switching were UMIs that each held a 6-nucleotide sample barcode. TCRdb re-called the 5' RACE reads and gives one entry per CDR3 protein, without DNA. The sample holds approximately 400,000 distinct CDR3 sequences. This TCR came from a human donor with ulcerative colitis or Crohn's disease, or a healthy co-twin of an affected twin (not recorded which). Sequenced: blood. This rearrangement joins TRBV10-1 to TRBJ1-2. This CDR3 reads CASSDRANYGYTF.